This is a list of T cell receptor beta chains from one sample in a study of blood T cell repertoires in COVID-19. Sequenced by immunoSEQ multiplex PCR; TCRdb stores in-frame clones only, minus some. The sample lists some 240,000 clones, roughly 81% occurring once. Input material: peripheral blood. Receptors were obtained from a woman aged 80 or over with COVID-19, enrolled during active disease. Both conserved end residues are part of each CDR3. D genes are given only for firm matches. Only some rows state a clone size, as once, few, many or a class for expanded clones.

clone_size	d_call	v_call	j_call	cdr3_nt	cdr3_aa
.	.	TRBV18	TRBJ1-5	TGTGCCAGCTCAAACAGGAATCAGCCCCAGCATTTT	CASSNRNQPQHF
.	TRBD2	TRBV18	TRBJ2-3	TGTGCCAGCTCACCATTGGGACTACCTACTAGCACAGATACGCAGTATTTT	CASSPLGLPTSTDTQYF
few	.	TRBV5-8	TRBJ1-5	TGTGCCAGCAGCTCCAGGGTTGGGAATCAGCCCCAGCATTTT	CASSSRVGNQPQHF
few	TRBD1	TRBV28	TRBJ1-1	TGTGCCAGCAGTTTCCTCGGGACAGGGGTTACTGAAGCTTTCTTT	CASSFLGTGVTEAFF
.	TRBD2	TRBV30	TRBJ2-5	TGTGCCTGGAGTTGGGGACTAACTCAAGAGACCCAGTACTTC	CAWSWGLTQETQYF
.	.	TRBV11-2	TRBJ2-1	TGTGCCAGCAGCTTAGGAACGGGCTCCTACAATGAGCAGTTCTTC	CASSLGTGSYNEQFF
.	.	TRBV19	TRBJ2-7	TGTGCCAGTAAGGAGTCGACAGCCCTGAGGAGCGAGCAGTACTTC	CASKESTALRSEQYF
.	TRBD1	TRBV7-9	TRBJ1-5	TGTGCCAGCAGCTCATCCGGGACAGGGGGACAGCCCCAGCATTTT	CASSSSGTGGQPQHF
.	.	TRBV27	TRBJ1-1	TGTGCCAGCAGTCCGCTCAGGCTTATGAACACTGAAGCTTTCTTT	CASSPLRLMNTEAFF
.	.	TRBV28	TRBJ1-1	TGTGCCAGCAGTTTAGTACTCGGGGGGTCGACTGAAGCTTTCTTT	CASSLVLGGSTEAFF
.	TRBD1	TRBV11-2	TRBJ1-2	TGTGCCAGCAGCTCGTGGGGACAGTCTAACTATGGCTACACCTTC	CASSSWGQSNYGYTF
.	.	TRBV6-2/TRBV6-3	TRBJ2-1	TGTGCCAGCAGTTACCGGGTAACGGCGGTAACCAATGAGCAGTTCTTC	CASSYRVTAVTNEQFF
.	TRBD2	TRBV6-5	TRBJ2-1	TGTGCCAGCAAGAAAGACGGGGGGTCCAATGAGCAGTTCTTC	CASKKDGGSNEQFF
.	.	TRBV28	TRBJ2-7	TGTGCCAGCAGTTTAGACGGGAAAGCCTACGAGCAGTACTTC	CASSLDGKAYEQYF